This TCR beta chain comes out of a study of CD8 T cells in ankylosing spondylitis. TCRdb ran MiXCR on the 5' RACE reads and lists one entry per CDR3 protein. Here the sample spans about 33,000 distinct CDR3 sequences, 12% to 15% being singletons. Germline CDR1 and CDR2: SEHNR and FQNEAQ (reference sequence). The V gene lost 5 bases and the J gene lost 7 bases, with 9 bases spanning the gap. The length of the CDR3 is 12 residues. The TCR originated in a male donor with ankylosing spondylitis or in good health (not recorded which). Sequencing was done on a sample of blood. The chain carries TRBV7-9 and TRBJ2-1, with no clear D. The CDR3 spells CASSPYGNEQFF. CDR3 nucleotide sequence: TGTGCCAGCAGCCCTTACGGAAATGAGCAGTTCTTC.